The present TCR beta chain was sequenced within a study of control samples from healthy donors and cancer patients. Assay: immunoSEQ multiplex PCR; the TCRdb copy retains only in-frame clones and omits some. This sample carries about 61,000 clones, almost 90% of them seen once, and the ten largest clones take over 5%. What was sequenced was PBMCs. The sequence came from a man in his fifties or sixties with colorectal cancer.

The CDR3 bases are TGTGCCAGCAGCGCCGCCTGGACAGGAAACACAGATACGCAGTATTTT. Translated: CASSAAWTGNTDTQYF. This chain uses TRBV7-2 with TRBJ2-3, with 7 positions matching TRBD1. The CDR3 length is 16 residues. Germline lookup yields CDR1 SGHTA and CDR2 FQGNSA. The V gene end was trimmed by 5 bases and the J gene end by 2 bases; junction bases not matched to a gene: 10.